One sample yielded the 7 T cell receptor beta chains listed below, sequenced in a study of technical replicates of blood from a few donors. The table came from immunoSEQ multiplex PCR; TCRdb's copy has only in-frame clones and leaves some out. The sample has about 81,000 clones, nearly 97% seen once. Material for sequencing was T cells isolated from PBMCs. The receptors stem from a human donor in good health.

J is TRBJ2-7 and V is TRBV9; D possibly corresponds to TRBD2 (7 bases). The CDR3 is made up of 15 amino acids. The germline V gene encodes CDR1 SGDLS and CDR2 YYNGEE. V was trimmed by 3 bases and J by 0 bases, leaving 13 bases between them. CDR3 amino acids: CASSESGTHSYEQYF. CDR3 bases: TGTGCCAGCAGCGAGAGCGGGACACACTCCTACGAGCAGTACTTC.

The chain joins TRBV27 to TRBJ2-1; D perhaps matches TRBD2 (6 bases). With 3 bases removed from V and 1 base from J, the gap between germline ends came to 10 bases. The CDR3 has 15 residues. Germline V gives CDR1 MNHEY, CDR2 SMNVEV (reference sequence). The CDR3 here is CASSFAGLSYNEQFF. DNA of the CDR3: TGTGCCAGCAGTTTTGCGGGGCTGTCCTACAATGAGCAGTTCTTC.

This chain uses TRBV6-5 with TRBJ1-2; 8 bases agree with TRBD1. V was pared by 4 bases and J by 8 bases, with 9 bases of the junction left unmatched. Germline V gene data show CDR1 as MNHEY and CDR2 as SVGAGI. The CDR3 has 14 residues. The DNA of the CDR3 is TGTGCCAGCAGTTTCGGGACAGGAGGATACGGCTACACCTTC. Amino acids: CASSFGTGGYGYTF.

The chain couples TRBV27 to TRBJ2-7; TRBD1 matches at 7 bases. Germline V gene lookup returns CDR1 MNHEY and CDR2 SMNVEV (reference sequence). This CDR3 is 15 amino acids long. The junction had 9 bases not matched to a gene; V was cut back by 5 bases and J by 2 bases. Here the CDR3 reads CASSKRQGPTYEQYF. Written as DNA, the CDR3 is TGTGCCAGCAGTAAACGACAGGGACCGACCTACGAGCAGTACTTC.

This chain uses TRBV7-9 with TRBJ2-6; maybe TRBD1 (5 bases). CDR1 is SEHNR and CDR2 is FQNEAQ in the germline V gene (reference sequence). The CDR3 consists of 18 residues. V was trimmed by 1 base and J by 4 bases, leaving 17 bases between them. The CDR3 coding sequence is TGTGCCAGCAGCTTAGTAAGGGGCAGAGCAGCCGGGGCCAACGTCCTGACTTTC. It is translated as CASSLVRGRAAGANVLTF.

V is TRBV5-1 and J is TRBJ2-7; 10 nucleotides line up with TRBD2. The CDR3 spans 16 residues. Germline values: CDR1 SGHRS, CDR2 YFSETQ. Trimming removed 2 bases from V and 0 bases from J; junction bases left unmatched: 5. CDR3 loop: CASSLDASGGSYEQYF. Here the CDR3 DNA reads TGCGCCAGCAGCTTAGACGCTAGCGGGGGCTCCTACGAGCAGTACTTC.

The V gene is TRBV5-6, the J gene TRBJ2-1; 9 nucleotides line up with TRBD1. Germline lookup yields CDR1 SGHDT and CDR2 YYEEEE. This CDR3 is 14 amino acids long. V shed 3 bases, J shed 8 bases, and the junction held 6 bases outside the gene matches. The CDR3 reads CASSWGTGRDEQFF. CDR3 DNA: TGTGCCAGCAGCTGGGGGACAGGGAGAGATGAGCAGTTCTTC. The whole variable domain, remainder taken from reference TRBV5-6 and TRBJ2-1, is DAGVTQSPTHLIKTRGQQVTLRCSPKSGHDTVSWYQQALGQGPQFIFQYYEEEERQRGNFPDRFSGHQFPNYSSELNVNALLLGDSALYLCASSWGTGRDEQFFGPGTRLTVL.